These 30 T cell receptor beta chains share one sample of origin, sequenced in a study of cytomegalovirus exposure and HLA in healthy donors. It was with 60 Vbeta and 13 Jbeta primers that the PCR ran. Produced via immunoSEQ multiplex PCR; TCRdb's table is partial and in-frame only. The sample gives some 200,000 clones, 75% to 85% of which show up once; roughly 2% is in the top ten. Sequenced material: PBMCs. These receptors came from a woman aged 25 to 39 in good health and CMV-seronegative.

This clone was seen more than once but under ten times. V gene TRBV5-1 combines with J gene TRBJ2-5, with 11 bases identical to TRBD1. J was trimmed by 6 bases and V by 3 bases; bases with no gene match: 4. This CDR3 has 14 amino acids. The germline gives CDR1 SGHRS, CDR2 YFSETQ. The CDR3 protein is CASSSGTGGQTQYF. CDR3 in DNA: TGCGCCAGCAGCTCAGGGACAGGGGGACAGACCCAGTACTTC.

The CDR3 spells CASSYNRGETQYF. CDR3 bases: TGTGCCAGCAGTTATAACAGGGGAGAGACCCAGTACTTC. The rearrangement uses TRBV6-5 and TRBJ2-5; 7 bases fit TRBD1. The CDR3 spans 13 residues. V lost 3 bases and J lost 4; bases outside the gene matches: 2. Germline CDR1 MNHEY, CDR2 SVGAGI.

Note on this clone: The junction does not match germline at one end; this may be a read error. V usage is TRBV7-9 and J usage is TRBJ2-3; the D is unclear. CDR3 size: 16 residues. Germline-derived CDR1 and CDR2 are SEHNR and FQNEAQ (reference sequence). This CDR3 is CSSRPLGAVLTDTQYF. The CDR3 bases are TGTTCCAGCAGACCCCTAGGAGCTGTACTCACAGATACGCAGTATTTT.

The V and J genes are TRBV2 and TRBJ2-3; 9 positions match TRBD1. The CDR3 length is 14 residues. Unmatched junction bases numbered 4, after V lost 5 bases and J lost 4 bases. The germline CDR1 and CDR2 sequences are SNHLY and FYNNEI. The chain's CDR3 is CASSHRQGADTQYF. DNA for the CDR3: TGTGCCAGCAGTCACCGACAGGGGGCAGATACGCAGTATTTT.

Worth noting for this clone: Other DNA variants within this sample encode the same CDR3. In nucleotides, the CDR3 is TGCGCCAGCAGCCAAGATCCGAGCGGGGGGGCATCAGATACGCAGTATTTT. Translated: CASSQDPSGGASDTQYF. The chain has TRBV4-1 and TRBJ2-3; 10 positions agree with TRBD2. The germline V gene has CDR1 MGHRA and CDR2 YSYEKL. Unmatched junction bases numbered 7, after V lost 0 bases and J lost 4 bases. The CDR3 length is 17 residues.

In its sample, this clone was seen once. The chain's CDR3 is CASSFSSGSLSGEQYF. Here the CDR3 DNA reads TGTGCCAGCAGCTTTAGTAGCGGGAGTCTTTCGGGGGAGCAGTACTTC. The chain carries TRBV5-8 and TRBJ2-7, with 9 bases identical to TRBD2. CDR1 and CDR2 from the germline V gene are SGHTS and YDEGEE. V gave up 2 bases and J gave up 7 bases; unmatched junction bases: 13. The CDR3 contains 16 residues.

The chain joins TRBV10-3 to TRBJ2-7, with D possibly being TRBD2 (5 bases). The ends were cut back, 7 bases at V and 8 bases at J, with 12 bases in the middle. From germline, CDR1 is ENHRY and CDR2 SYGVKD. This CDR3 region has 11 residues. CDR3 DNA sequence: TGTGCCATCAAGGGAGACATAAAGCAGTACTTC. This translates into CAIKGDIKQYF.

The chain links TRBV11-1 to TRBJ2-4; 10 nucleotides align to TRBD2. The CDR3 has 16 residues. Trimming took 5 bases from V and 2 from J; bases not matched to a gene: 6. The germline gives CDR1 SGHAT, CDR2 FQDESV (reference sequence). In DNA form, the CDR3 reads TGTGCCAGCAGCCCCCAGCGGGAGGGCCCCAAAAACATTCAGTACTTC. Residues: CASSPQREGPKNIQYF.

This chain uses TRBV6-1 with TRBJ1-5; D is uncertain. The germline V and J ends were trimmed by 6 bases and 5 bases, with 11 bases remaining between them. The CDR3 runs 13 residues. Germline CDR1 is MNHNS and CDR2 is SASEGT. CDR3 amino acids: CASSRTEDQPQHF. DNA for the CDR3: TGTGCCAGCAGCCGGACGGAGGATCAGCCCCAGCATTTT.

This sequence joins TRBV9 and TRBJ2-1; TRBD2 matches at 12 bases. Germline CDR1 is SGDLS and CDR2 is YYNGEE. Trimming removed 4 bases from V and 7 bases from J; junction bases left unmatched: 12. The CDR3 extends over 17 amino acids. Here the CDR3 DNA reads TGTGCCAGCAGCCCGAGACCGCTAGCGGGGGGGCAGAATGAGCAGTTCTTC. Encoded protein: CASSPRPLAGGQNEQFF. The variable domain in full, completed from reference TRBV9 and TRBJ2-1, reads DSGVTQTPKHLITATGQRVTLRCSPRSGDLSVYWYQQSLDQGLQFLIQYYNGEERAKGNILERFSAQQFPDLHSELNLSSLELGDSALYFCASSPRPLAGGQNEQFFGPGTRLTVL.

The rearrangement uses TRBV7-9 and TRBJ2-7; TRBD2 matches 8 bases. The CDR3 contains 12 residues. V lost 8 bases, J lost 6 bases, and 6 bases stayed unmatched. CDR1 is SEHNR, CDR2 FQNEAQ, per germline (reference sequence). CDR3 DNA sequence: TGTGCCAGCGGCGGGGGGACGGGCGAGCAGTACTTC. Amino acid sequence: CASGGGTGEQYF.

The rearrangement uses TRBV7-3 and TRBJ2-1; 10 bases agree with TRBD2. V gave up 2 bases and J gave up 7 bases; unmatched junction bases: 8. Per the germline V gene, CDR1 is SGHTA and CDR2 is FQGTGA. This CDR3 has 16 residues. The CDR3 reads CASSLGGAGLANEQFF. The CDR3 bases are TGTGCCAGCAGCTTAGGCGGGGCGGGACTAGCGAATGAGCAGTTCTTC. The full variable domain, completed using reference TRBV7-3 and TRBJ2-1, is GAGVSQTPSNKVTEKGKYVELRCDPISGHTALYWYRQSLGQGPEFLIYFQGTGAADDSGLPNDRFFAVRPEGSVSTLKIQRTERGDSAVYLCASSLGGAGLANEQFFGPGTRLTVL.

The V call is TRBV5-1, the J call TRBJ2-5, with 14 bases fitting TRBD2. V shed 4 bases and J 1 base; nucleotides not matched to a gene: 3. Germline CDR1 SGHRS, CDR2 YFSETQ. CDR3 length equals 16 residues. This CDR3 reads CASSLGLAGGQETQYF. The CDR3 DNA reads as TGCGCCAGCAGCCTTGGACTAGCGGGGGGCCAAGAGACCCAGTACTTC. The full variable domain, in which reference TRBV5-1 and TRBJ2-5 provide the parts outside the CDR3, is KAGVTQTPRYLIKTRGQQVTLSCSPISGHRSVSWYQQTPGQGLQFLFEYFSETQRNKGNFPGRFSGRQFSNSRSEMNVSTLELGDSALYLCASSLGLAGGQETQYFGPGTRLLVL.

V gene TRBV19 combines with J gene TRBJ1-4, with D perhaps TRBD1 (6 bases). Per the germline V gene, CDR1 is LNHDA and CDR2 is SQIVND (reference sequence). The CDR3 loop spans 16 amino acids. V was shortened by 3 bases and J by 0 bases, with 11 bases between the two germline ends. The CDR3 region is CASSIAQGTTNEKLFF. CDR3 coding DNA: TGTGCCAGTAGTATTGCACAGGGAACAACTAATGAAAAACTGTTTTTT.

The chain's CDR3 is CASSLDGRGLFGYGYTF. CDR3 in DNA: TGTGCCAGCAGCTTAGATGGCAGGGGGCTGTTCGGCTATGGCTACACCTTC. The chain links TRBV7-2 to TRBJ1-2, with 8 positions matching TRBD1. Germline CDR1 SGHTA, CDR2 FQGNSA. The CDR3 runs to 17 residues. Trimming removed 1 base from V and 4 bases from J; junction bases left unmatched: 11.

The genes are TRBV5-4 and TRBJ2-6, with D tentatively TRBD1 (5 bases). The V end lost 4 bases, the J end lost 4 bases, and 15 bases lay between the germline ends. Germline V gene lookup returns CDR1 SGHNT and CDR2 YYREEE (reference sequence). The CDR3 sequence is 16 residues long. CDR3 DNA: TGTGCCAGCAGCAAACAGGTCCCATCCGGGGCCAACGTCCTGACTTTC. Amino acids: CASSKQVPSGANVLTF. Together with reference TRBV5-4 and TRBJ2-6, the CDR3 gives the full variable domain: ETGVTQSPTHLIKTRGQQVTLRCSSQSGHNTVSWYQQALGQGPQFIFQYYREEENGRGNFPPRFSGLQFPNYSSELNVNALELDDSALYLCASSKQVPSGANVLTFGAGSRLTVL.

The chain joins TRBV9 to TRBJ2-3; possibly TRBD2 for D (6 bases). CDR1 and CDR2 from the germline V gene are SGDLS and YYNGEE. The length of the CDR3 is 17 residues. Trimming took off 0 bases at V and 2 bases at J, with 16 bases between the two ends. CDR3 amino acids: CASSVATVQRATDTQYF. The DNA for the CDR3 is TGTGCCAGCAGCGTAGCGACCGTTCAGCGGGCCACAGATACGCAGTATTTT.

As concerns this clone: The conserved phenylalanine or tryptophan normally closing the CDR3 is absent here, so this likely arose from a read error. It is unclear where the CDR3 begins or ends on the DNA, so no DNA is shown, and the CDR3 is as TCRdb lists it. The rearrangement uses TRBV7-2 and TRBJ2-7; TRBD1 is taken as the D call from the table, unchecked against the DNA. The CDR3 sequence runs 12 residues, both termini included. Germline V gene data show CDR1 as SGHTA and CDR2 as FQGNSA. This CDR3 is CASSLGANPVSL.

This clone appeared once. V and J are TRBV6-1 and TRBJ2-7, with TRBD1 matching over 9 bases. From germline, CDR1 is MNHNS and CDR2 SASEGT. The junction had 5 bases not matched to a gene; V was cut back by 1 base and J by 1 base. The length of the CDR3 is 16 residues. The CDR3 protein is CASSEGGTGPSYEQYF. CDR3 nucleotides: TGTGCCAGCAGTGAAGGAGGGACAGGGCCTTCCTACGAGCAGTACTTC.

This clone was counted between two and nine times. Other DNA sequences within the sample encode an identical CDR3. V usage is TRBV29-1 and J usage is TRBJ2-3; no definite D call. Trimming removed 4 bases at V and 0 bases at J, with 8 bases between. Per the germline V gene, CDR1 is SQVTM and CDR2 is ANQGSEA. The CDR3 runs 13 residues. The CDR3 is CSVVGGSTDTQYF. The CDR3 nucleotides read TGCAGCGTTGTCGGCGGAAGCACAGATACGCAGTATTTT.

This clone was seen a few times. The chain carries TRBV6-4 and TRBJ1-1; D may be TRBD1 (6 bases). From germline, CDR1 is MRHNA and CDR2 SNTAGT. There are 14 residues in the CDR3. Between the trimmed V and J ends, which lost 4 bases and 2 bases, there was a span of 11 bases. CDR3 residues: CASSATGTNTEAFF. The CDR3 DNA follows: TGTGCCAGCAGTGCTACAGGGACAAACACTGAAGCTTTCTTT.

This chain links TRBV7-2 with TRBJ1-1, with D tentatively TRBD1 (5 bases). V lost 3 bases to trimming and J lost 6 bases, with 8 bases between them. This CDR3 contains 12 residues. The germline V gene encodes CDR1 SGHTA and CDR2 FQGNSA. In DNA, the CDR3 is TGTGCCAGCAGCTTTTCCAGGGCTGAAGCTTTCTTT. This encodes CASSFSRAEAFF.

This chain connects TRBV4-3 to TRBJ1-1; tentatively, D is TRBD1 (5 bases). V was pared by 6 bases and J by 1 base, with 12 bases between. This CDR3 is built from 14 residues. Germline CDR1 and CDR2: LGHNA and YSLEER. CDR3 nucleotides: TGCGCCAGCAGTCCCGGCAGGGAGAACACTGAAGCTTTCTTT. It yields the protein CASSPGRENTEAFF.

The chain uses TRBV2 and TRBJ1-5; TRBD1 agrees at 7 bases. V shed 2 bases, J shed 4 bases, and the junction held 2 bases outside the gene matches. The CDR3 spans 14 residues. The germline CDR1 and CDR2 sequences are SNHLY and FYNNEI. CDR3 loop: CASSERDRNQPQHF. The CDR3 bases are TGTGCCAGCAGTGAACGGGACAGAAATCAGCCCCAGCATTTT.

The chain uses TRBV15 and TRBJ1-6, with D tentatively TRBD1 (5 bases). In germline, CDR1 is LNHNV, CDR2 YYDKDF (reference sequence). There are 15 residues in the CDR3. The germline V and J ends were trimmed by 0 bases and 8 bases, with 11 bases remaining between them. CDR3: CATSRDRGMDSPLHF. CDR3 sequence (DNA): TGTGCCACCAGCAGAGATAGGGGTATGGATTCACCCCTCCACTTT. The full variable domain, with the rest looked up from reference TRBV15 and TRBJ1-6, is DAMVIQNPRYQVTQFGKPVTLSCSQTLNHNVMYWYQQKSSQAPKLLFHYYDKDFNNEADTPDNFQSRRPNTSFCFLDIRSPGLGDTAMYLCATSRDRGMDSPLHFGNGTRLTVT.

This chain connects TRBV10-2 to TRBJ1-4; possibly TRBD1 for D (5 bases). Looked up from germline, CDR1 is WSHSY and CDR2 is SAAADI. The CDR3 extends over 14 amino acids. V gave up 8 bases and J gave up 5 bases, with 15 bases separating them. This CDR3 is CASPSPQANEKLFF. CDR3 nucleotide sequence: TGCGCCAGCCCCAGCCCACAGGCAAATGAAAAACTGTTTTTT.

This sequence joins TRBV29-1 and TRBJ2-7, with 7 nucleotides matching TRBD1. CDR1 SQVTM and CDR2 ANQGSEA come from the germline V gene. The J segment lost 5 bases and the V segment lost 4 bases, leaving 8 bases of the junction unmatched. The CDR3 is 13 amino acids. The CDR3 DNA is TGCAGCGTTGCCCTGACAGGGTGGGACGAGCAGTACTTC. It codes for CSVALTGWDEQYF.

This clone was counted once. CDR3 sequence (DNA): TGTGCCAGCAGCTCTCCGGTTCTTACTAGCGGGAGAGATGAGCAGTTCTTC. It codes for CASSSPVLTSGRDEQFF. The chain is built from TRBV13 and TRBJ2-1, with 11 bases lining up with TRBD2. V gave up 4 bases and J gave up 8 bases; unmatched junction bases: 13. This CDR3 is 17 amino acids long. Germline V gives CDR1 PRHDT, CDR2 FYEKMQ (reference sequence).

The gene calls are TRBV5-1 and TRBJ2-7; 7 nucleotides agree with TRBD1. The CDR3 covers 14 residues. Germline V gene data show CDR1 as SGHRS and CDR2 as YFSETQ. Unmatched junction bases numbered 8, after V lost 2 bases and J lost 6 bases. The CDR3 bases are TGCGCCAGCAGCTTACTAGGGGGCGCATCCGAGCAGTACTTC. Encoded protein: CASSLLGGASEQYF. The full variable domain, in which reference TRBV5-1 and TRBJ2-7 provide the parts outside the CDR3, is KAGVTQTPRYLIKTRGQQVTLSCSPISGHRSVSWYQQTPGQGLQFLFEYFSETQRNKGNFPGRFSGRQFSNSRSEMNVSTLELGDSALYLCASSLLGGASEQYFGPGTRLTVT.

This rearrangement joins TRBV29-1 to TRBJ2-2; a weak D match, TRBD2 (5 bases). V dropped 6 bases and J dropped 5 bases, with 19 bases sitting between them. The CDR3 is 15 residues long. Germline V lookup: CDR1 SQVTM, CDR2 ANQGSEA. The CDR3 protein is CSVADNPPGTGELFF. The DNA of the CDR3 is TGCAGCGTCGCCGACAATCCACCGGGAACCGGGGAGCTGTTTTTT.